Below are 27 T cell receptor beta chains sequenced from a single sample in a study of CD8 T cells in ankylosing spondylitis. MiXCR was run by TCRdb on the 5' RACE reads, yielding one entry per CDR3 protein. Of about 230,000 distinct CDR3 sequences detected, around 8% appear once; the ten largest clones hold around 5.1%. Input material: blood, either unsorted or a sorted T cell fraction (not recorded which). The receptors shown here come from a female donor with ankylosing spondylitis or in good health (not recorded which).

This clonotype was found many times. The V call is TRBV7-9, the J call TRBJ2-3, with 7 bases aligning to TRBD2. Germline V gene sequence: CDR1 SEHNR, CDR2 FQNEAQ (reference sequence). V lost 1 base, J lost 9 bases, and 7 bases stayed unmatched. The CDR3 spans 14 residues. CDR3 nucleotide sequence: TGTGCCAGCAGCTTAGACCTCGGGGGAGGGACGCAGTATTTT. It yields the protein CASSLDLGGGTQYF.

This clonotype was seen ten or more times. V is TRBV20-1 and J is TRBJ1-2; D uncertain. Germline loops: CDR1 DFQATT, CDR2 SNEGSKA (reference sequence). The CDR3 has 17 residues. With 5 bases removed from V and 8 bases from J, the gap between germline ends came to 30 bases. The DNA for the CDR3 is TGCAGTGCTCGAGCGGGCAGGAGGCCAGCGAACGAGAGGGGCTACACCTTC. This translates into CSARAGRRPANERGYTF.

Comment on this clonotype: A read error may account for a junction end that differs from germline. The chain uses TRBV27 and TRBJ2-1, with 16 bases aligning to TRBD2. This CDR3 is 17 amino acids long. CDR1 MNHEY and CDR2 SMNVEV come from the germline V gene (reference sequence). The CDR3 sequence: CTSSPGTSGGVYNEQFF. CDR3 nucleotides: TGCACCAGCAGTCCCGGGACTAGCGGGGGGGTCTACAATGAGCAGTTCTTC.

This clonotype came up many times. The J gene is TRBJ2-7, the V gene TRBV9; no firm D call. The germline gives CDR1 SGDLS, CDR2 YYNGEE. V lost 3 bases, J lost 4 bases, and 5 bases lay in between. This CDR3 has 11 amino acids. CDR3 sequence: CASSAGYEQYF. The CDR3 nucleotides read TGTGCCAGCAGCGCCGGTTACGAGCAGTACTTC.

The chain is built from TRBV6-2 or TRBV6-3 and TRBJ2-2; no reliable D call. The V end was cut by 7 bases, the J end by 0 bases, with 12 bases between. Germline V gene data show CDR1 as MNHEY and CDR2 as SVGEGT. The CDR3 length is 15 residues. The CDR3 DNA sequence: TGTGCCAGCAAAATAACGGGTGCGAACACCGGGGAGCTGTTTTTT. This sequence encodes CASKITGANTGELFF.

Turning to this clonotype: Possible read error: a much larger clone is one base away. The V call is TRBV12-3 or TRBV12-4, the J call TRBJ1-2; D remains unclear. Trimming cost V 4 bases and J 5 bases, with 17 bases left between them. This CDR3 comprises 15 residues. The CDR3 protein is CASSSGRGVGYGYTF. In DNA, the CDR3 is TGTGCCAGCAGTTCAGGACGGGGAGTAGGGTATGGCTACACCTTC.

This clonotype was seen ten or more times. This chain joins TRBV4-3 and TRBJ2-1, with D perhaps matching TRBD2 (5 bases). V was shortened by 1 base and J by 6 bases, with 13 bases between the two germline ends. CDR1 and CDR2 from the germline V gene are LGHNA and YSLEER. CDR3 size: 15 residues. The CDR3 sequence: CASSQVGASINEQFF. In DNA form, the CDR3 reads TGCGCCAGCAGCCAAGTGGGAGCTAGCATCAATGAGCAGTTCTTC.

Concerning this clonotype itself: This sequence may be a read error, since a much larger clone differs from it by one base. V usage is TRBV18 and J usage is TRBJ2-5; a weak D match, TRBD1 (5 bases). The length of the CDR3 is 14 residues. The germline CDR1 and CDR2 sequences are KGHSH and LQKENI. This CDR3 is CASSRSGRQEAQYF. CDR3 nucleotide sequence: TGTGCCAGCTCACGGTCAGGGCGTCAAGAGGCCCAGTACTTC.

This clonotype was picked up many times. V gene TRBV7-2 combines with J gene TRBJ2-5; no reliable D call. V was pared by 2 bases and J by 5 bases, with 6 bases between. Per the germline V gene, CDR1 is SGHTA and CDR2 is FQGNSA. The CDR3 spans 12 residues. This CDR3 reads CASSLLTETQYF. CDR3 coding DNA: TGTGCCAGCAGCTTACTTACTGAGACCCAGTACTTC.

Points on this clonotype: This clone may be a read error of a much larger clone one base away. A read error is likely, as this CDR3 ends without the conserved phenylalanine or tryptophan. The rearrangement joins TRBV7-9 to TRBJ2-7, with D unclear. The ends were cut back, 3 bases at V and 2 bases at J, with 14 bases in the middle. Per the germline V gene, CDR1 is SEHNR and CDR2 is FQNEAQ (reference sequence). The CDR3 extends over 15 amino acids. The CDR3 DNA follows: TGTGCCAGCAGCTTGCAAGAGGAACATACCTACGAGCAGTACTAC. This codes for CASSLQEEHTYEQYY.

This clonotype showed up many times. The V call is TRBV20-1, the J call TRBJ2-7; 8 positions agree with TRBD1. Looked up from germline, CDR1 is DFQATT and CDR2 is SNEGSKA (reference sequence). The ends lost 6 bases at V and 6 bases at J; junction bases unmatched: 13. The CDR3 length is 14 residues. CDR3 loop: CSASPPGQGGEQYF. For the CDR3, the DNA is TGCAGTGCCTCACCCCCCGGACAGGGAGGCGAGCAGTACTTC.

This chain uses TRBV10-3 with TRBJ2-5; a possible D gene is TRBD2 (5 bases). Germline assignment: CDR1 ENHRY and CDR2 SYGVKD. The CDR3 consists of 14 residues. Deletions cut 11 bases from V and 0 bases from J, with 16 bases between. CDR3 region: CAALSSGHQETQYF. In DNA, the CDR3 is TGTGCCGCCCTAAGCAGCGGCCACCAAGAGACCCAGTACTTC.

At least ten counts were recorded for this clonotype. The rearrangement uses TRBV14 and TRBJ2-3, with D possibly matching TRBD2 (5 bases). Trimming took 4 bases from V and 0 from J, leaving 14 bases between them. The germline V gene encodes CDR1 SGHDN and CDR2 FVKESK. This CDR3 region has 16 residues. Here the CDR3 DNA reads TGTGCCAGCAGCCCGCGGCTAGCAGCTAGCACAGATACGCAGTATTTT. It encodes CASSPRLAASTDTQYF.

This clonotype was detected ten times or more. V and J are TRBV12-3 or TRBV12-4 and TRBJ1-6, with TRBD1 identical over 10 bases. V lost 5 bases to trimming and J lost 7 bases; unmatched junction nucleotides: 5. The CDR3 loop spans 15 amino acids. The CDR3 DNA is TGTGCCAGCAGTCCTCGGGGACAGGGGAATTCACCCCTCCACTTT. Translated: CASSPRGQGNSPLHF.

This clonotype was observed many times. The chain carries TRBV20-1 and TRBJ1-2, with D tentatively TRBD1 (5 bases). Germline values: CDR1 DFQATT, CDR2 SNEGSKA (reference sequence). This CDR3 region has 13 residues. V shed 5 bases and J shed 4 bases, with 14 bases lying between them. The CDR3 here is CSAEVRGTYGYTF. DNA of the CDR3: TGCAGTGCTGAGGTACGGGGCACCTATGGCTACACCTTC.

This clonotype was recorded at least ten times. The rearrangement joins TRBV28 to TRBJ2-3; D gene ambiguous. There are 12 residues in the CDR3. Germline lookup yields CDR1 MDHEN and CDR2 SYDVKM. The V end lost 5 bases, the J end lost 5 bases, and 8 bases lay between the germline ends. The CDR3 DNA sequence: TGTGCCAGCAGTCCGTATGGAGATACGCAGTATTTT. It translates to CASSPYGDTQYF.

In DNA, the CDR3 is TGCGCCAGCAGCTTGCTTCTAGCGGGAGGCTCCTACAATGAGCAGTTCTTC. It translates to CASSLLLAGGSYNEQFF. This sequence joins TRBV5-1 and TRBJ2-1; 11 nucleotides line up with TRBD2. Germline CDR1 and CDR2: SGHRS and YFSETQ. This CDR3 is built from 17 residues. With V trimmed by 1 base and J by 0 bases, 3 bases remained unmatched.

At least ten counts were recorded for this clonotype. V usage is TRBV12-3 or TRBV12-4 and J usage is TRBJ2-7; TRBD2 agrees at 7 bases. Trimming took 5 bases from V and 6 from J; bases not matched to a gene: 7. CDR3 size: 13 residues. CDR3 loop: CASSPLTSPEQYF. CDR3 DNA: TGTGCCAGCAGTCCATTGACTAGCCCCGAGCAGTACTTC.

In its sample, this clonotype was seen a few times. This may be a read error, as it is one base from a much larger clone. The rearrangement uses TRBV4-2 and TRBJ1-2; D uncertain. Germline values: CDR1 LGHNA, CDR2 YNFKEQ. Trimming pared 0 bases from V and 0 bases from J, leaving 17 bases between. The CDR3 extends over 18 amino acids. The DNA of the CDR3 is TGTGCCAGCAGCCAAGATCATGGGAGGGTCCTGTCTAACTATGGCTACACCTTC. It codes for CASSQDHGRVLSNYGYTF.

This clonotype was detected ten times or more. V gene TRBV20-1 combines with J gene TRBJ2-1; 9 bases are a match to TRBD2. The CDR3 has 15 amino acids. Per germline, CDR1 DFQATT and CDR2 SNEGSKA (reference sequence). The ends lost 6 bases at V and 2 bases at J; junction bases unmatched: 8. The CDR3 protein is CSAVGAGGPYNEQFF. CDR3 nucleotide sequence: TGCAGTGCCGTGGGAGCGGGAGGCCCCTACAATGAGCAGTTCTTC.

A few counts support this clonotype. V gene TRBV9 combines with J gene TRBJ2-5; TRBD2 aligns across 15 bases. Germline CDR1 reads SGDLS; CDR2 reads YYNGEE. Germline trimming cut 3 bases from V and 5 bases from J; bases unmatched to any gene: 8. The CDR3 contains 17 residues. The CDR3 sequence is CASSGQGLAGGGETQYF. The CDR3 DNA is TGTGCCAGCAGCGGCCAGGGACTAGCGGGAGGAGGGGAGACCCAGTACTTC.

There are a few counts of this clonotype. The rearrangement uses TRBV7-9 and TRBJ2-7; possibly TRBD1 or TRBD2 for D (5 bases each). Trimming shortened V by 1 base and J by 7 bases, and 14 bases separated the two germline ends. Germline V gene sequence: CDR1 SEHNR, CDR2 FQNEAQ (reference sequence). The CDR3 length is 14 residues. The CDR3: CASSLVAREGEQYF. The CDR3 nucleotides read TGTGCCAGCAGCTTAGTAGCAAGAGAGGGGGAGCAGTACTTC.

This clonotype was counted ten times or more. The chain recombines TRBV20-1 with TRBJ2-1; TRBD2 matches at 14 bases. The V gene's germline CDR1 is DFQATT and CDR2 SNEGSKA (reference sequence). The J segment lost 4 bases and the V segment lost 6 bases, leaving 17 bases of the junction unmatched. The CDR3 covers 19 residues. CDR3 sequence reads: CSATAPGTSGSVRYNEQFF. The CDR3 DNA follows: TGCAGTGCGACTGCACCCGGGACTAGCGGGAGCGTAAGGTACAATGAGCAGTTCTTC.

This clonotype has a count of ten or more. The V and J genes are TRBV9 and TRBJ2-1, with D possibly matching TRBD1 (5 bases). This CDR3 contains 15 residues. Germline CDR1 and CDR2: SGDLS and YYNGEE. Trimming pared 3 bases from V and 0 bases from J, leaving 10 bases between. The CDR3 region is CASSEDISSYNEQFF. The CDR3 coding sequence is TGTGCCAGCAGCGAGGACATCAGCTCCTACAATGAGCAGTTCTTC.

The chain links TRBV18 to TRBJ2-7; the match to TRBD1 covers 9 bases. Losses at the gene ends were 3 bases for V and 6 bases for J; bases not matched to a gene: 9. Germline V gene lookup returns CDR1 KGHSH and CDR2 LQKENI. This CDR3 has 15 amino acids. The CDR3 loop is CASSPLGTGKAEQYF. CDR3 nucleotides: TGTGCCAGCTCACCTCTTGGGACAGGGAAGGCCGAGCAGTACTTC. The full variable domain, rest sourced from reference TRBV18 and TRBJ2-7, is NAGVMQNPRHLVRRRGQEARLRCSPMKGHSHVYWYRQLPEEGLKFMVYLQKENIIDESGMPKERFSAEFPKEGPSILRIQQVVRGDSAAYFCASSPLGTGKAEQYFGPGTRLTVT.

This clonotype was counted ten times or more. J is TRBJ2-3 and V is TRBV29-1, with D maybe TRBD2 (5 bases). The CDR3 covers 12 residues. CDR1 and CDR2 from the germline V gene are SQVTM and ANQGSEA. The V and J ends lost 4 bases and 6 bases respectively, with 11 bases between them. This CDR3 reads CSVVRVVDTQYF. For the CDR3, the DNA is TGCAGCGTTGTGAGGGTTGTGGATACGCAGTATTTT.

This clonotype has ten or more counts. J is TRBJ2-2 and V is TRBV27; TRBD2 aligns across 9 bases. The CDR3 contains 15 residues. The germline gives CDR1 MNHEY, CDR2 SMNVEV (reference sequence). Losses at the gene ends were 5 bases for V and 5 bases for J; bases not matched to a gene: 6. CDR3 sequence: CASSGTSRPTGELFF. The DNA of the CDR3 is TGTGCCAGCAGTGGGACTAGCAGACCTACCGGGGAGCTGTTTTTT.